The TCR beta chain described here comes from a study of glioma-infiltrating T cells after dendritic cell vaccination. Study in general: The vaccine used monocyte-derived dendritic cells pulsed overnight with autologous tumor lysate. At biweekly intervals, patients got three intradermal dendritic cell vaccine injections.

This clone was recorded a few times. Its antigen is not identified. Findings and limits, study-wide: Patients with more pretreatment TILs had longer time to progression and survival.

Sequencing was performed with immunoSEQ multiplex PCR; in TCRdb, only in-frame clones are kept and a portion is missing. The data show fewer than 45,000 clones, approximately 82% seen once. The CDR3 runs 14 residues. V lost 1 base, J lost 6 bases, and 10 bases lay in between. Germline CDR1 LNHNV, CDR2 YYDKDF (reference sequence). The rearrangement uses TRBV15 and TRBJ1-5; D remains ambiguous. The sequence was obtained from a human donor with glioblastoma. The input for sequencing was blood, taken before dendritic cell vaccination. The CDR3 region is CATSRGAIGQPQHF. CDR3 nucleotides: TGTGCCACCAGCAGAGGGGCTATAGGTCAGCCCCAGCATTTT.